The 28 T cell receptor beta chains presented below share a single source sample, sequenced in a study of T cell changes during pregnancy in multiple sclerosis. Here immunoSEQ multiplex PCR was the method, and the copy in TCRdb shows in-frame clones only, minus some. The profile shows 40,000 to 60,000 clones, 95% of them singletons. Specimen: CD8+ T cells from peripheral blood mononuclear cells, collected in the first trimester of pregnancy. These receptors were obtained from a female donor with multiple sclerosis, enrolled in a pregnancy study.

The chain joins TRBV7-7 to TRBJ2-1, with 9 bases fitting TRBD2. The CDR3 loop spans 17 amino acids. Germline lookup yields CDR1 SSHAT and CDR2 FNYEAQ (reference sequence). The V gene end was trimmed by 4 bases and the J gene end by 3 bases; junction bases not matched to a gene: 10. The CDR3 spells CASSSGLASSLYNEQFF. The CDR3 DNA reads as TGTGCCAGCAGCTCCGGACTAGCGAGTTCCCTCTACAATGAGCAGTTCTTC.

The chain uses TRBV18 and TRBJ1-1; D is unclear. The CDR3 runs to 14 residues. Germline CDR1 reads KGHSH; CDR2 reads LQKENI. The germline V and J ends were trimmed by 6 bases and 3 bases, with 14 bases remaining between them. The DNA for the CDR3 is TGTGCCAGCTCCCCGGAGGGTGGTTACACTGAAGCTTTCTTT. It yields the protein CASSPEGGYTEAFF.

This CDR3 reads CASSLTSGGGSTDTQYF. For the CDR3, the DNA is TGTGCCAGCAGCTTGACTAGCGGGGGGGGGAGCACAGATACGCAGTATTTT. The chain joins TRBV11-2 to TRBJ2-3; 14 bases line up with TRBD2. Germline CDR1 and CDR2: SGHAT and FQNNGV. Losses at the gene ends were 3 bases for V and 0 bases for J; bases not matched to a gene: 2. The CDR3 covers 17 residues.

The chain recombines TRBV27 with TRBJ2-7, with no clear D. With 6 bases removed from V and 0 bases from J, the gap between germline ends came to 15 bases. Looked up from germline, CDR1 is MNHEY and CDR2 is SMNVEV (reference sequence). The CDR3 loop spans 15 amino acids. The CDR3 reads CASSLTHTSSYEQYF. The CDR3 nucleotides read TGTGCCAGCAGCTTAACCCATACCAGCTCCTACGAGCAGTACTTC.

The CDR3 loop is CASSFSYEQYF. Here the CDR3 DNA reads TGTGCCAGCAGCTTCTCCTACGAGCAGTACTTC. The J gene is TRBJ2-7, the V gene TRBV28; D unclear. The CDR3 runs to 11 residues. The V gene's germline CDR1 is MDHEN and CDR2 SYDVKM. Trimming pared 6 bases from V and 0 bases from J, leaving 3 bases between.

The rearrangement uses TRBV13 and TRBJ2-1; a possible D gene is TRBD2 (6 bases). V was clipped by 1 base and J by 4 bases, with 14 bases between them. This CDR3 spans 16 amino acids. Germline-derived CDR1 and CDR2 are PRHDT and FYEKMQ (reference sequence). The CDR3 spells CASSLEAGLTYNEQFF. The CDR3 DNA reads TGTGCCAGCAGCTTAGAGGCGGGATTAACGTACAATGAGCAGTTCTTC.

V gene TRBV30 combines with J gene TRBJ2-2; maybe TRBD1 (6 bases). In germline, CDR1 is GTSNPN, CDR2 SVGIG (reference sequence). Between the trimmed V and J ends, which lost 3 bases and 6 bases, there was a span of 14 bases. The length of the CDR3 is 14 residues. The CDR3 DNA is TGTGCCTGGAGAGCCGGGACAAACCCCGGGGAGCTGTTTTTT. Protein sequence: CAWRAGTNPGELFF.

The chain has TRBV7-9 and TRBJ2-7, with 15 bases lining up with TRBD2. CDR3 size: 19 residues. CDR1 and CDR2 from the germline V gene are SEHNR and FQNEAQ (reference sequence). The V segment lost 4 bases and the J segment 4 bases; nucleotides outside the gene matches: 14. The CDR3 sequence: CASSSREGLAGGPLYEQYF. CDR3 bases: TGTGCCAGCAGCTCCCGGGAAGGACTAGCGGGAGGGCCTCTATACGAGCAGTACTTC.

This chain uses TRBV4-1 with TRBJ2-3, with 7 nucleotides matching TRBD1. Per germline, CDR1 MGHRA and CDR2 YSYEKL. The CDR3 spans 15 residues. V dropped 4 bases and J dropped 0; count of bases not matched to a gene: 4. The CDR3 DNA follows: TGCGCCAGCAGCCTCCGGACAGGTAGCACAGATACGCAGTATTTT. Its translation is CASSLRTGSTDTQYF.

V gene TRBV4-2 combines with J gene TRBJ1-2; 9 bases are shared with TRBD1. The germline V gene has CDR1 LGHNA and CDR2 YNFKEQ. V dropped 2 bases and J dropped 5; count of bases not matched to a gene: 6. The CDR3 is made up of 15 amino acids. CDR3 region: CASSQMIGQGYGYTF. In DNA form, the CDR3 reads TGTGCCAGCAGCCAAATGATTGGACAGGGGTATGGCTACACCTTC.

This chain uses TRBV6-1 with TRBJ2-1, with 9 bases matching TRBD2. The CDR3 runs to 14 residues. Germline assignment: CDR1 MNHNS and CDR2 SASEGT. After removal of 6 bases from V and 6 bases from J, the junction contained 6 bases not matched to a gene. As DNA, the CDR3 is TGTGCCAGCAGCGAGGGGCGGGAGGGCAATGAGCAGTTCTTC. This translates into CASSEGREGNEQFF.

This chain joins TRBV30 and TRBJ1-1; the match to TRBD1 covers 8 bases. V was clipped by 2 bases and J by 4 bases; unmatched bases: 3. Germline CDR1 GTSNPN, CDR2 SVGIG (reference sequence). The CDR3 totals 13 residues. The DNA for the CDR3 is TGTGCCTGGAGTACCGGACAGGGCACTGAAGCTTTCTTT. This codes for CAWSTGQGTEAFF.

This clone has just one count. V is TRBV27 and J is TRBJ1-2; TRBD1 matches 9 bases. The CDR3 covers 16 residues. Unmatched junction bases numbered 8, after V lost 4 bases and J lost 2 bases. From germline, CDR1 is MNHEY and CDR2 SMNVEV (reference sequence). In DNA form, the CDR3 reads TGTGCCAGCAGTTCCCTCCTTGGACAGGGGAACTATGGCTACACCTTC. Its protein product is CASSSLLGQGNYGYTF.

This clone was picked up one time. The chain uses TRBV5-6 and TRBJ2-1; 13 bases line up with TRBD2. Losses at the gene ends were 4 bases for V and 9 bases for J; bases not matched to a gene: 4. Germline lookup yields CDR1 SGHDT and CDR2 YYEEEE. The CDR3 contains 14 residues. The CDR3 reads CASSPGTSGVEQFF. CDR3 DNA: TGTGCCAGCAGCCCAGGGACTAGCGGGGTTGAGCAGTTCTTC.

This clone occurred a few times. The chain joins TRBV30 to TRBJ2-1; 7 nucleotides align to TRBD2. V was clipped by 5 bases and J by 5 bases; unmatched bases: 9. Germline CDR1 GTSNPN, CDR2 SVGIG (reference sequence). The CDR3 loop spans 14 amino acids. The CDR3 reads CAWALADRNNEQFF. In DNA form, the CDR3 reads TGTGCCTGGGCCCTAGCGGACCGCAACAATGAGCAGTTCTTC.

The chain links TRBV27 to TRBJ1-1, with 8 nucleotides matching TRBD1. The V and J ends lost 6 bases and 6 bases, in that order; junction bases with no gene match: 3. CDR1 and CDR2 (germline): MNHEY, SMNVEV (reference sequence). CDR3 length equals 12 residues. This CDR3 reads CASRDRAPEAFF. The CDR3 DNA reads TGTGCCAGCAGGGACAGGGCCCCTGAAGCTTTCTTT.

The CDR3 region is CASSLTKTGMREKLFF. Here the CDR3 DNA reads TGTGCCAGCAGTTTAACGAAGACAGGGATGCGCGAAAAACTGTTTTTT. The V gene is TRBV27, the J gene TRBJ1-4; 7 bases are a match to TRBD1. Losses at the gene ends were 2 bases for V and 8 bases for J; bases not matched to a gene: 11. Per germline, CDR1 MNHEY and CDR2 SMNVEV (reference sequence). The CDR3 sequence is 16 residues long.

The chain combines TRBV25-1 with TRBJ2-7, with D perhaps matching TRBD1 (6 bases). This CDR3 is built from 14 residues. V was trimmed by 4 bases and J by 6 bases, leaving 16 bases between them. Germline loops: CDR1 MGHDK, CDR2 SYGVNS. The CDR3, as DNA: TGTGCCAGCAGTGGCTTCCTGACAGGCCGCGAGCAGTACTTC. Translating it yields CASSGFLTGREQYF.

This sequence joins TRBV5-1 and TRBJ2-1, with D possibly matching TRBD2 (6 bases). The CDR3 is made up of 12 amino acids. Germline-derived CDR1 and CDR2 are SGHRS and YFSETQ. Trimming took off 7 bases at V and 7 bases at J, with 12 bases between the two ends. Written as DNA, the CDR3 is TGCGCCAGCCAAGTGGGGGGTAATGAGCAGTTCTTC. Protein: CASQVGGNEQFF.

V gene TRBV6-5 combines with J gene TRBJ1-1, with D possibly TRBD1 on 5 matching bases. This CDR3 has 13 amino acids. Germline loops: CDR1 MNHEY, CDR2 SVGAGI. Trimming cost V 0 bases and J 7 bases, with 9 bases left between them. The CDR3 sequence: CASSYSRRGEAFF. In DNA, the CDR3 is TGTGCCAGCAGTTACTCTCGAAGGGGTGAAGCTTTCTTT.

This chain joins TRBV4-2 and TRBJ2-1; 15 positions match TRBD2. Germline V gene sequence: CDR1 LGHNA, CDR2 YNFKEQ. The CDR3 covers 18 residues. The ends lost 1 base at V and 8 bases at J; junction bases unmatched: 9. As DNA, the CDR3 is TGTGCCAGCAGCCAAGGGGGACTAGCGGGAGGTGGAGGGTATGAGCAGTTCTTC. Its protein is CASSQGGLAGGGGYEQFF.

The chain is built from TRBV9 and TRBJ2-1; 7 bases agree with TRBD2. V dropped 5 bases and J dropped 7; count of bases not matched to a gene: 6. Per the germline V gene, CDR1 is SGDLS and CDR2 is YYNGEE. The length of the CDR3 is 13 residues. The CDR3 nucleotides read TGTGCCAGCAGAATAGGACTAGATAATGAGCAGTTCTTC. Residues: CASRIGLDNEQFF. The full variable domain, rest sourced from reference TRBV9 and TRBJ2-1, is DSGVTQTPKHLITATGQRVTLRCSPRSGDLSVYWYQQSLDQGLQFLIQYYNGEERAKGNILERFSAQQFPDLHSELNLSSLELGDSALYFCASRIGLDNEQFFGPGTRLTVL.

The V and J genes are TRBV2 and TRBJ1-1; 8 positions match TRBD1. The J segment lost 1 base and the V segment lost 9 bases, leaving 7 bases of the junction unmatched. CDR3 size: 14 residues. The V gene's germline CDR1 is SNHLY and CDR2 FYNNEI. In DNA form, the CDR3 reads TGTGCCAGTTCCGACAGGGGAAAGAACACTGAAGCTTTCTTT. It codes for CASSDRGKNTEAFF.

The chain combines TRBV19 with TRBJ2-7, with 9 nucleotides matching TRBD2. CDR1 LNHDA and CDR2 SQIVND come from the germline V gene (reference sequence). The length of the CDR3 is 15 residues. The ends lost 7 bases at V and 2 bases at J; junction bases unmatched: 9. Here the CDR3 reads CASTIGASGTYEQYF. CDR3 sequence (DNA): TGTGCCAGTACCATAGGGGCTAGCGGGACCTACGAGCAGTACTTC.

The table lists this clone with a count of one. The CDR3: CASSPLATGGNEQFF. In DNA, the CDR3 is TGTGCCAGCAGCCCACTAGCAACGGGGGGGAATGAGCAGTTCTTC. The V gene is TRBV7-6, the J gene TRBJ2-1, with 8 bases identical to TRBD2. V trimming: 5 bases; J trimming: 7 bases; junction bases outside the gene matches: 10. Germline V gene sequence: CDR1 SGHVS, CDR2 FNYEAQ. CDR3 length: 15 amino acids.

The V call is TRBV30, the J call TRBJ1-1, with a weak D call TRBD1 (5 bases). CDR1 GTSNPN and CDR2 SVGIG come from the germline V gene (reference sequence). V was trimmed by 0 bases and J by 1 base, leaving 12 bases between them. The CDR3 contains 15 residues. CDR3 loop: CAWSVVWQGNTEAFF. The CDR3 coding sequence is TGTGCCTGGAGTGTAGTCTGGCAGGGGAACACTGAAGCTTTCTTT.

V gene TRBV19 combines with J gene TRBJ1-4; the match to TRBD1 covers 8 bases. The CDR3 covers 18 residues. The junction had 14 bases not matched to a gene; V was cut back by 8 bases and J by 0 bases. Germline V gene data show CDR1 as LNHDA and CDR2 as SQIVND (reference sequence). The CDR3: CASAVTGASLTTNEKLFF. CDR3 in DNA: TGTGCCAGTGCGGTGACAGGGGCTAGCCTGACAACTAATGAAAAACTGTTTTTT.

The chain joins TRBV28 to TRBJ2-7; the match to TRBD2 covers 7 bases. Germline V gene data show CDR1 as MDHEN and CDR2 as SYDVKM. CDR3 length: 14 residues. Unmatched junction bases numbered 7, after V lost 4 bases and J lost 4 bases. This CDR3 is CASSSGLEGYEQYF. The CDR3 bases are TGTGCCAGCAGTTCCGGACTAGAGGGGTACGAGCAGTACTTC.